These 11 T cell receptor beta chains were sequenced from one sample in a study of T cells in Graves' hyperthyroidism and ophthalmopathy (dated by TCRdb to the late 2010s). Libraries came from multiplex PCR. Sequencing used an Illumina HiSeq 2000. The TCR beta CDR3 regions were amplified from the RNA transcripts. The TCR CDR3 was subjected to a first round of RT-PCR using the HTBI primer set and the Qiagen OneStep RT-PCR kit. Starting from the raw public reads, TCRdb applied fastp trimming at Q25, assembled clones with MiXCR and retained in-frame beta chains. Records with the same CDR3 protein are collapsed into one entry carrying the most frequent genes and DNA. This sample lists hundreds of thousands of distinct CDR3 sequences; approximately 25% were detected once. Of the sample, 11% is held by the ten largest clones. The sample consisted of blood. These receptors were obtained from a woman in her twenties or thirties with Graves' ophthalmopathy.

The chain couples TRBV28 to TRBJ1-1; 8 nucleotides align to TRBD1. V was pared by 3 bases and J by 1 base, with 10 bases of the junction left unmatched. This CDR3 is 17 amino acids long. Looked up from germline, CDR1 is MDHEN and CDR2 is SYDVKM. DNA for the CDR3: TGTGCCAGCAGTTTTGGGAGACAGGGGAAGAGGAACACTGAAGCTTTCTTT. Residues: CASSFGRQGKRNTEAFF.

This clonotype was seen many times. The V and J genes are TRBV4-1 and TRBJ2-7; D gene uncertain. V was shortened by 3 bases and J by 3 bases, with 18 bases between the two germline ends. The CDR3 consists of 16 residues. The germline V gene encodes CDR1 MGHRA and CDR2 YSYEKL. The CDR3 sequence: CASSQEPGRVGYEQYF. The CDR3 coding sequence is TGCGCCAGCAGCCAGGAACCGGGCCGAGTAGGCTACGAGCAGTACTTC.

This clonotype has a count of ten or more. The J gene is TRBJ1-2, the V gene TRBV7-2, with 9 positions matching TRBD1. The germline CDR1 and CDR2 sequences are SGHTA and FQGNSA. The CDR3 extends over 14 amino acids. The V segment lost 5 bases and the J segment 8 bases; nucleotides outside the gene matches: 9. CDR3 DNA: TGTGCCAGCAGCCTCACAGGGGGCGCGGAGGGCTACACCTTC. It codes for CASSLTGGAEGYTF.

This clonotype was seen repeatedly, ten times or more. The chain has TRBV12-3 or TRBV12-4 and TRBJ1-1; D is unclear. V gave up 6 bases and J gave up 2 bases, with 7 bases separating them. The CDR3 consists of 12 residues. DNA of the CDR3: TGTGCCAGCAGCTTTCCCAACACTGAAGCTTTCTTT. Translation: CASSFPNTEAFF.

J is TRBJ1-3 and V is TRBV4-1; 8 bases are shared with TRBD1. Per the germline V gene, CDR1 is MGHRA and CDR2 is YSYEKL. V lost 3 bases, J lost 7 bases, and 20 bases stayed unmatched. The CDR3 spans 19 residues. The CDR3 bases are TGCGCCAGCAGCCATCCAATCCCGAGGAGGACAGGGACAATGAACACCATATATTTT. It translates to CASSHPIPRRTGTMNTIYF.

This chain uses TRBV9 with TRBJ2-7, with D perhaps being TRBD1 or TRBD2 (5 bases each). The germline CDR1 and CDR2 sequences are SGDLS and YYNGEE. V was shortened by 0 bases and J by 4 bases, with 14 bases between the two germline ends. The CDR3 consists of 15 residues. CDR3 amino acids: CASSVGGSPGYEQYF. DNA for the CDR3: TGTGCCAGCAGCGTAGGGGGGAGTCCAGGATACGAGCAGTACTTC.

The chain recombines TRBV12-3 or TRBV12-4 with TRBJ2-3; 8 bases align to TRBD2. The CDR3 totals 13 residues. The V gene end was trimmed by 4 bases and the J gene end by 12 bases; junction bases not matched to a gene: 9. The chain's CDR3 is CASSSGRLAHQYF. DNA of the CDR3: TGTGCCAGCAGTTCTGGAAGACTAGCGCACCAGTATTTT.

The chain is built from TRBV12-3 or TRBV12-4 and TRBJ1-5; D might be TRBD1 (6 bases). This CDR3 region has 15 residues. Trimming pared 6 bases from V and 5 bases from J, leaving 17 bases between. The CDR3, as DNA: TGTGCCAGCAGGACCGGGACATCAGTTGATCAGCCCCAGCATTTT. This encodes CASRTGTSVDQPQHF.

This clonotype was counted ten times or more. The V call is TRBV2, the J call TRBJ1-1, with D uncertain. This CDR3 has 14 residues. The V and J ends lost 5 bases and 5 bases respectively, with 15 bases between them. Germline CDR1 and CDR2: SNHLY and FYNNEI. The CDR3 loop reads CASSRTNRDTEAFF. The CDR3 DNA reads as TGTGCCAGCAGTAGGACTAACCGGGATACTGAAGCTTTCTTT.

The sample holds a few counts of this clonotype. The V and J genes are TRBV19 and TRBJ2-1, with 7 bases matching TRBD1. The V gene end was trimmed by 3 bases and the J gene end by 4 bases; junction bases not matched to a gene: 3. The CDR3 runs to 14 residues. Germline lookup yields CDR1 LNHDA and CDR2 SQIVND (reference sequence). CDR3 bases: TGTGCCAGTAGTATGGGACAGAGATACAATGAGCAGTTCTTC. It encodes CASSMGQRYNEQFF. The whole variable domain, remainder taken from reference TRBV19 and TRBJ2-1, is DGGITQSPKYLFRKEGQNVTLSCEQNLNHDAMYWYRQDPGQGLRLIYYSQIVNDFQKGDIAEGYSVSREKKESFPLTVTSAQKNPTAFYLCASSMGQRYNEQFFGPGTRLTVL.

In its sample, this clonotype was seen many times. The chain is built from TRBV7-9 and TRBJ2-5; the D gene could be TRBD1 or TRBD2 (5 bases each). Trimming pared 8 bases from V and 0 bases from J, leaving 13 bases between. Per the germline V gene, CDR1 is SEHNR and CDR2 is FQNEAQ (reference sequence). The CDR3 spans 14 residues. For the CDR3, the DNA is TGTGCCAGCGGTTGGGGGAACTACCAAGAGACCCAGTACTTC. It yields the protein CASGWGNYQETQYF.